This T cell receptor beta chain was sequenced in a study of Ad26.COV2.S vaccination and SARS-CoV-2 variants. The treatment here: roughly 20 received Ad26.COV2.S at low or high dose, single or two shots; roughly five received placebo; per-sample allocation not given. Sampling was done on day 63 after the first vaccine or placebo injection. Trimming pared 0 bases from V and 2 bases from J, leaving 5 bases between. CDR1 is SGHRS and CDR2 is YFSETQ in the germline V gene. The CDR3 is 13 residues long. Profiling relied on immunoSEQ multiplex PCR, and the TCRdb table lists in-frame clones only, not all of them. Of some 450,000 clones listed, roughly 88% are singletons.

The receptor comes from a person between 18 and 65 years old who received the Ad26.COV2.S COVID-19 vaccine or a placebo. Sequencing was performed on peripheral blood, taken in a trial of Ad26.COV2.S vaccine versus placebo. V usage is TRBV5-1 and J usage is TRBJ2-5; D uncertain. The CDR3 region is CASSLVRQETQYF. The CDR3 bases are TGCGCCAGCAGCTTGGTGCGGCAAGAGACCCAGTACTTC.